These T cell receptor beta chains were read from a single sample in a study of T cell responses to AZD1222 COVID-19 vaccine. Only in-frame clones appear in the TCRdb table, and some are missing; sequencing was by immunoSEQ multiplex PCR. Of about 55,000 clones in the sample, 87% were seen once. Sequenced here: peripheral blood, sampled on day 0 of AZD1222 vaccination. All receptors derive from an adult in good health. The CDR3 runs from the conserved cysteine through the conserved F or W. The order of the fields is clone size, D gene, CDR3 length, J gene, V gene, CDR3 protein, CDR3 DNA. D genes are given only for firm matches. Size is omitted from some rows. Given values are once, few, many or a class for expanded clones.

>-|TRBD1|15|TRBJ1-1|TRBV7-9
CASSFGGTGVVVAFF
TGTGCCAGCAGCTTCGGGGGGACAGGGGTAGTGGTGGCTTTCTTT
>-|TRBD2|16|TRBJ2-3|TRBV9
CASSPLAGGPTDTQYF
TGTGCCAGCAGCCCCCTAGCGGGGGGCCCGACAGATACGCAGTATTTT
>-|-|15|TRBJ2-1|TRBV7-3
CASSFQGGSYNEQFF
TGTGCCAGCAGCTTCCAGGGTGGATCCTACAATGAGCAGTTCTTC
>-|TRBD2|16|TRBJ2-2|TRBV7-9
CARPSSGGQNTGELFF
TGTGCCAGACCCTCTAGCGGGGGACAGAACACCGGGGAGCTGTTTTTT
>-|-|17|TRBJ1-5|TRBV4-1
CASSQDVGGISNQPQHF
TGCGCCAGCAGCCAAGATGTGGGTGGAATTAGCAATCAGCCCCAGCATTTT
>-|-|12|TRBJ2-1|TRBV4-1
CASSQGRHEQFF
TGCGCCAGCAGCCAAGGACGGCATGAGCAGTTCTTC
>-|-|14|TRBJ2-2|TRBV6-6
CASSYWGTEGELFF
TGTGCCAGCAGTTACTGGGGCACCGAAGGGGAGCTGTTTTTT
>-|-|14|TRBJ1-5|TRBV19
CASSIGYSNQPQHF
TGTGCCAGTAGTATTGGGTATAGCAATCAGCCCCAGCATTTT
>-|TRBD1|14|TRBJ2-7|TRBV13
CASSPGTGAYEQYF
TGTGCCAGCAGCCCCGGGACAGGGGCCTACGAGCAGTACTTC
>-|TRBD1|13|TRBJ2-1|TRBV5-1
CASSRDRGNEQFF
TGCGCCAGCAGCCGGGACAGGGGTAATGAGCAGTTCTTC
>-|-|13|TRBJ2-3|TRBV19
CASSMPPHDTQYF
TGTGCCAGTAGTATGCCTCCCCACGATACGCAGTATTTT
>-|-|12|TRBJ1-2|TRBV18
CASSPAEGGYTF
TGTGCCAGCTCACCCGCGGAAGGAGGCTACACCTTC
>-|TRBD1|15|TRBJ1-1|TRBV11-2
CASSLVTGVNTEAFF
TGTGCCAGCAGCTTAGTCACAGGGGTGAACACTGAAGCTTTCTTT
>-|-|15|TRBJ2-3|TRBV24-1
CATSDTTLSTDTQYF
TGTGCCACCAGTGATACCACACTTAGCACAGATACGCAGTATTTT
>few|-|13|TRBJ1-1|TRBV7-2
CASSLGARGEAFF
TGTGCCAGCAGCTTAGGGGCTAGGGGTGAAGCTTTCTTT
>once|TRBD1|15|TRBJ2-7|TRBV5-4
CASSPSVRPGGEQYF
TGTGCCAGCAGCCCGAGCGTGAGGCCAGGGGGCGAGCAGTACTTC
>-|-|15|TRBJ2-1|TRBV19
CASNYGGGVTNEQFF
TGTGCCAGTAACTACGGAGGTGGGGTGACCAATGAGCAGTTCTTC
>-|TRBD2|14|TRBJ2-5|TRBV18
CASSQSGGEETQYF
TGTGCCAGCTCTCAAAGCGGGGGAGAAGAGACCCAGTACTTC
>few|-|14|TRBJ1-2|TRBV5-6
CASSLPGEAYGYTF
TGTGCCAGCAGCTTGCCCGGGGAGGCCTATGGCTACACCTTC
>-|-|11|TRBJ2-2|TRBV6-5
CASSLAGELFF
TGTGCCAGCAGTTTGGCCGGGGAGCTGTTTTTT
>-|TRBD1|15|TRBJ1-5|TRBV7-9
CASSFGQGSNQPQHF
TGTGCCAGCAGCTTCGGACAGGGTAGCAATCAGCCCCAGCATTTT
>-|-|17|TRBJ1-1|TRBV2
CASSYREDESMNTEAFF
TGTGCCAGCAGCTACAGGGAAGATGAAAGTATGAACACTGAAGCTTTCTTT
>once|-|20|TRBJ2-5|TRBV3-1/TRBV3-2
CASRTFDRSSAGPYQETQYF
TGTGCCAGCAGAACCTTCGACAGATCTAGTGCGGGGCCGTACCAAGAGACCCAGTACTTC
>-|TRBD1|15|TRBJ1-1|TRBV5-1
CASSIDREGYTEAFF
TGCGCCAGCAGCATCGACAGGGAAGGGTACACTGAAGCTTTCTTT
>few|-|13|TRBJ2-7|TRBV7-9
CASSTDTAYEQYF
TGTGCCAGCAGCACGGACACGGCCTACGAGCAGTACTTC
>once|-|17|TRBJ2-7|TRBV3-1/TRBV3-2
CASSQDMRWGVYYEQYF
TGTGCCAGCAGCCAAGATATGAGGTGGGGCGTATACTACGAGCAGTACTTC
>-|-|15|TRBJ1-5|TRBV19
CASSIDPAGDQPQHF
TGTGCCAGTAGTATAGATCCCGCAGGCGATCAGCCCCAGCATTTT
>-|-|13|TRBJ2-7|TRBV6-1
CASSELDFYEQYF
TGTGCCAGCAGTGAATTGGACTTCTACGAGCAGTACTTC
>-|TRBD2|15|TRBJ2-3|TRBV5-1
CASSRPSGDTDTQYF
TGCGCCAGCAGCCGACCTAGCGGGGACACAGATACGCAGTATTTT
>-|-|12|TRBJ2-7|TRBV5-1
CASSLDAYEQYF
TGCGCCAGCAGCTTGGACGCCTACGAGCAGTACTTC
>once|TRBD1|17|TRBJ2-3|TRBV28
CASSLVGQVTSTDTQYF
TGTGCCAGCAGTTTGGTGGGACAGGTAACTTCGACAGATACGCAGTATTTT
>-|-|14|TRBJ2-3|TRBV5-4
CASSPGWSTDTQYF
TGTGCCAGCAGCCCGGGCTGGAGCACAGATACGCAGTATTTT
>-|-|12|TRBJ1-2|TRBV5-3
CARSLVGYGYTF
TGTGCCAGAAGCTTGGTAGGCTATGGCTACACCTTC
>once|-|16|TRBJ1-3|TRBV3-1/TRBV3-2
CASSQDSTGPGNTIYF
TGTGCCAGCAGCCAAGATTCGACGGGCCCTGGAAACACCATATATTTT
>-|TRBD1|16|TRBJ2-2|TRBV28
CASISGGQPNTGELFF
TGTGCCAGCATCTCAGGGGGACAGCCGAACACCGGGGAGCTGTTTTTT
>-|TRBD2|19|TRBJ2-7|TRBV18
CASSSYVSSSGASSYEQYF
TGTGCCAGCTCGTCCTATGTGTCGTCTAGCGGGGCTAGCTCCTACGAGCAGTACTTC
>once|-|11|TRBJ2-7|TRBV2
CASSGVNEQYF
TGTGCCAGCAGTGGAGTTAACGAGCAGTACTTC
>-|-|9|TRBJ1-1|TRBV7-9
CASGPEAFF
TGTGCCAGCGGGCCAGAAGCTTTCTTT
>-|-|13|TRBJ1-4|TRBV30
CAWNGQRNEKLFF
TGTGCCTGGAATGGACAACGGAATGAAAAACTGTTTTTT
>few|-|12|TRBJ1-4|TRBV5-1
CASSFQGGELFF
TGCGCCAGCAGCTTTCAGGGTGGGGAACTGTTTTTT
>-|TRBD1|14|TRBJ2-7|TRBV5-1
CASKPMTGAYEQYF
TGCGCCAGCAAACCTATGACAGGGGCCTACGAGCAGTACTTC
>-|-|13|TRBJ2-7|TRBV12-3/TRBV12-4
CASSSGQTYEQYF
TGTGCCAGCAGTTCCGGCCAAACCTACGAGCAGTACTTC
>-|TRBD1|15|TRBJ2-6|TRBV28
CASWPGGAGANVLTF
TGTGCCAGCTGGCCAGGGGGCGCCGGGGCCAACGTCCTGACTTTC
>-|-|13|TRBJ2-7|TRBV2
CASSEAKLYEQYF
TGTGCCAGCAGTGAAGCCAAACTCTACGAGCAGTACTTC